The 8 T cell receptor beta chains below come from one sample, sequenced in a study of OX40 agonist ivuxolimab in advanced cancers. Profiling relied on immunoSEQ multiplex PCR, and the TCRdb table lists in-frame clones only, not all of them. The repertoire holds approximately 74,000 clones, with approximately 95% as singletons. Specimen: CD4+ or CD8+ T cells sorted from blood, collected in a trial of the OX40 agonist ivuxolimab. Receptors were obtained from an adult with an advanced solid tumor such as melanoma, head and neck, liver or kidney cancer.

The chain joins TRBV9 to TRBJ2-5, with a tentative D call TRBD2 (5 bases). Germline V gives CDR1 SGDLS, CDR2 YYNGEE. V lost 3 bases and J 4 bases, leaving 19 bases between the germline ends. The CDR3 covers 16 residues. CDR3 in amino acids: CASSGSSTGLGETQYF. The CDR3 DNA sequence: TGTGCCAGCAGCGGATCCTCAACGGGGTTGGGAGAGACCCAGTACTTC.

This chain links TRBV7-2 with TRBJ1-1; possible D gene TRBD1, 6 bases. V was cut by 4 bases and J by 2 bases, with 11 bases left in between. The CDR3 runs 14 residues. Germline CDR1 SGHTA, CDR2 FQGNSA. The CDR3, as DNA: TGTGCCAGCAGCTCGAGGGACACTAACACTGAAGCTTTCTTT. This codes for CASSSRDTNTEAFF.

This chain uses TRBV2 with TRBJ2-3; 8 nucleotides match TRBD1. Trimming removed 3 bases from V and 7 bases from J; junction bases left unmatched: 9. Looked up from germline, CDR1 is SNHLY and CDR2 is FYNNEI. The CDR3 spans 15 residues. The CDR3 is CASSEGVQGAHTQYF. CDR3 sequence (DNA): TGTGCCAGCAGTGAGGGAGTTCAGGGGGCACATACGCAGTATTTT.

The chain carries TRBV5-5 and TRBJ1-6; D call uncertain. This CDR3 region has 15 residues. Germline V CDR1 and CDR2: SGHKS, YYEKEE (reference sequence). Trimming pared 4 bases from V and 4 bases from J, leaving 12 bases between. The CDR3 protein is CASSPSGGYNSPLHF. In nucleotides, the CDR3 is TGTGCCAGCAGCCCAAGCGGCGGTTATAATTCACCCCTCCACTTT.

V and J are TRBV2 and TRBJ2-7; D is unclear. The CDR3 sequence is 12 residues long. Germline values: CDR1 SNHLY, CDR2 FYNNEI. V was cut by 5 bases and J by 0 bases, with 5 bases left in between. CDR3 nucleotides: TGTGCCAGCAGTCTCAGCTCCTACGAGCAGTACTTC. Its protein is CASSLSSYEQYF.

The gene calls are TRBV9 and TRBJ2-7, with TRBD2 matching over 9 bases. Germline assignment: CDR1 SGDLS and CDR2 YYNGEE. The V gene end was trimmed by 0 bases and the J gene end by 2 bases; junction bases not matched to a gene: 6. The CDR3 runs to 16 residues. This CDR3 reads CASSVGGAGGTYEQYF. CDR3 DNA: TGTGCCAGCAGCGTAGGGGGAGCGGGAGGCACCTACGAGCAGTACTTC.

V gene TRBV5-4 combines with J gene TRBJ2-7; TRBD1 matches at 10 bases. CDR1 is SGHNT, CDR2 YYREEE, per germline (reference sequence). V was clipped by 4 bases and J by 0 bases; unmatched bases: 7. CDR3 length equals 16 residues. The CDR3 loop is CASSTGQGVLSYEQYF. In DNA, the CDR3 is TGTGCCAGCAGCACCGGACAGGGGGTCCTCTCCTACGAGCAGTACTTC.

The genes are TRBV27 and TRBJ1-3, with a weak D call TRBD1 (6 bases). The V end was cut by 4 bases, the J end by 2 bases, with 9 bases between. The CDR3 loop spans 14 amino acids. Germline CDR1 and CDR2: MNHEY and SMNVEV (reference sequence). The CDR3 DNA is TGTGCCAGCAGTTCGGCAGGGGCTGGAAACACCATATATTTT. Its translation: CASSSAGAGNTIYF.